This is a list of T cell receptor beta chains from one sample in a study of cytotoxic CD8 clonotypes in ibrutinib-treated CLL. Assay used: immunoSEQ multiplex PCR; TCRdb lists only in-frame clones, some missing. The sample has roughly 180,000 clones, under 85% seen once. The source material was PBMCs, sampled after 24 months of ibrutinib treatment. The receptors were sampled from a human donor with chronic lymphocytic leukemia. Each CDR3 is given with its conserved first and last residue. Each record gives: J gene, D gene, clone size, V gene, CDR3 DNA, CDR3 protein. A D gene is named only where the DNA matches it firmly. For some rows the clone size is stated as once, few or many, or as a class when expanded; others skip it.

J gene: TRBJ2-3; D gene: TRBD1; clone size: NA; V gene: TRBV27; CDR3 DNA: TGTGCCAGCAGTCTCCGGGACAGGGGGCCCGGTACGCAGTATTTT; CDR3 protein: CASSLRDRGPGTQYF
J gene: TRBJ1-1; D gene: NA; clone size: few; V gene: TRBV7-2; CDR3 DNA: TGTGCCAGCAGCTTACGGGGAGTAGGCACTGAAGCTTTCTTT; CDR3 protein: CASSLRGVGTEAFF
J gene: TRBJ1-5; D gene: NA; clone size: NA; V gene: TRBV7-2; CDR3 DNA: TGTGCCAGCAGCTTAGCGGTCAGGGAAAGGGGTCAGCCCCAGCATTTT; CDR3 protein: CASSLAVRERGQPQHF
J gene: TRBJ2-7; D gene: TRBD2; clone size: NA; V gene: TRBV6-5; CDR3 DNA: TGTGCCAGCAAGCGGGAGGACTACGAGCAGTACTTC; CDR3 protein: CASKREDYEQYF
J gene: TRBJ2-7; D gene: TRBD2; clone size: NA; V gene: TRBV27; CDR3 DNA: TGTGCCAGCAGTTTAACAGGGCCAGCGGGAGTCTACGAGCAGTACTTC; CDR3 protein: CASSLTGPAGVYEQYF
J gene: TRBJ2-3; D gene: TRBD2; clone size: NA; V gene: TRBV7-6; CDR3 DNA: TGTGCCAGCAGCTTTGGTGGGGGGGTATCAGATACGCAGTATTTT; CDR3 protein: CASSFGGGVSDTQYF
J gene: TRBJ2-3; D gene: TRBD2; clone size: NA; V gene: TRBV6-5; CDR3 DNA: TGTGCCAGCAGTTACGGATTTACTAGCGGGAGAGGGACGCAGTATTTT; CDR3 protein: CASSYGFTSGRGTQYF
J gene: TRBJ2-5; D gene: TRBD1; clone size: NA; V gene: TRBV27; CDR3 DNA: TGTGCCAGCAGCTACCCTAGGAAAGGGGGCGCAGAGGAGACCCAGTACTTC; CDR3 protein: CASSYPRKGGAEETQYF
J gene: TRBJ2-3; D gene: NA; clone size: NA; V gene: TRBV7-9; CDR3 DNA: TGTGCCAGCAGCTTAGGGGTTGGAACAGATACGCAGTATTTT; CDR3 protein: CASSLGVGTDTQYF
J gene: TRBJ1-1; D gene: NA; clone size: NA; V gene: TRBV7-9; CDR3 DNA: TGTGCCAGCAGCTCCCTAACCACTGAAGCTTTCTTT; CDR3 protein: CASSSLTTEAFF